This T cell receptor beta chain was identified in a study of cytomegalovirus exposure and HLA in healthy donors. In this sample, this clone turned up once. The target antigen is unknown. Study-wide points: A later analysis appeared to link common viral pathogens to several of the most significant clusters.

Per the germline V gene, CDR1 is LGHNA and CDR2 is YSLEER. V shed 2 bases and J shed 6 bases, with 14 bases lying between them. This CDR3 contains 16 residues. The PCR ran on 60 Vbeta and 13 Jbeta primers. Profiled with immunoSEQ multiplex PCR; TCRdb holds only in-frame clones, not every one. Seen here are approximately 110,000 clones, roughly 79% observed once, and the top ten hold around 7.7%. The rearrangement links TRBV4-3 to TRBJ1-6, with a tentative D call TRBD1 (5 bases). The receptor's source is a woman between 50 and 59 years old in good health and CMV-seropositive. Sequencing used PBMCs. CDR3 nucleotide sequence: TGCGCCAGCAGCCAACACTGGAACAGGCTTAATTCACCCCTCCACTTT. It encodes CASSQHWNRLNSPLHF.